Shown below are 23 T cell receptor beta chains from a single sample sequenced in a study of PD-L1 blockade in urothelial cancer. Assay used: immunoSEQ multiplex PCR; TCRdb lists only in-frame clones, some missing. The table shows more than 50,000 clones, with around 81% occurring only once. Time point specified: pretreatment peripheral blood. The starting material was PBMCs, obtained around atezolizumab (anti-PD-L1) treatment. These receptors all come from a man aged 65 to 85 with urothelial cancer.

The V and J genes are TRBV27 and TRBJ2-3, with TRBD2 identical over 10 bases. J lost 4 bases, V lost 6 bases, and 16 bases had no gene match. CDR1 and CDR2 (germline): MNHEY, SMNVEV (reference sequence). The CDR3 has 18 residues. CDR3 nucleotide sequence: TGTGCCAGCAGCTTCTTTCCTAGGCTAGCGGGAGATGCAGATACGCAGTATTTT. Amino acids: CASSFFPRLAGDADTQYF.

The genes are TRBV27 and TRBJ2-4; TRBD2 aligns across 7 bases. Trimming at V came to 6 bases and at J to 6 bases, leaving 11 bases not matched to a gene. CDR1 and CDR2 from the germline V gene are MNHEY and SMNVEV (reference sequence). The length of the CDR3 is 15 residues. DNA for the CDR3: TGTGCCAGCAGCTCCTCCCTAGCGGTAATAAACATTCAGTACTTC. Amino acid sequence: CASSSSLAVINIQYF.

The chain combines TRBV15 with TRBJ2-2; 9 bases match TRBD1. Germline V gives CDR1 LNHNV, CDR2 YYDKDF (reference sequence). V shed 3 bases, J shed 6 bases, and the junction held 5 bases outside the gene matches. The CDR3 extends over 15 amino acids. CDR3 bases: TGTGCCACCAGCAGCTTAAGGACAGGGGCCGGGGAGCTGTTTTTT. It encodes CATSSLRTGAGELFF.

The rearrangement joins TRBV11-1 to TRBJ2-1; 13 bases are a match to TRBD2. This CDR3 spans 16 amino acids. CDR1 is SGHAT and CDR2 is FQDESV in the germline V gene (reference sequence). V dropped 4 bases and J dropped 5; count of bases not matched to a gene: 5. The CDR3 spells CASSSPLAGGNNEQFF. The CDR3 DNA reads TGTGCCAGCAGCTCCCCACTAGCGGGAGGGAACAATGAGCAGTTCTTC.

This chain uses TRBV5-5 with TRBJ1-5, with 7 bases that match TRBD1. Germline assignment: CDR1 SGHKS and CDR2 YYEKEE (reference sequence). V shed 4 bases and J 2 bases; nucleotides not matched to a gene: 3. CDR3 length: 14 residues. The CDR3 sequence is CASSRDRGNQPQHF. CDR3 DNA sequence: TGTGCCAGCAGCCGAGACAGGGGCAATCAGCCCCAGCATTTT. The variable domain in full, completed from reference TRBV5-5 and TRBJ1-5, reads DAGVTQSPTHLIKTRGQQVTLRCSPISGHKSVSWYQQVLGQGPQFIFQYYEKEERGRGNFPDRFSARQFPNYSSELNVNALLLGDSALYLCASSRDRGNQPQHFGDGTRLSIL.

J is TRBJ2-1 and V is TRBV28; 11 bases agree with TRBD2. CDR1 is MDHEN, CDR2 SYDVKM, per germline. This CDR3 contains 15 residues. The V gene end was trimmed by 3 bases and the J gene end by 9 bases; junction bases not matched to a gene: 7. The CDR3 nucleotides read TGTGCCAGCAGTTTGGGGCTAGCGGGAGGAGGTGAGCAGTTCTTC. This sequence encodes CASSLGLAGGGEQFF. The full variable domain, in which reference TRBV28 and TRBJ2-1 provide the parts outside the CDR3, is DVKVTQSSRYLVKRTGEKVFLECVQDMDHENMFWYRQDPGLGLRLIYFSYDVKMKEKGDIPEGYSVSREKKERFSLILESASTNQTSMYLCASSLGLAGGGEQFFGPGTRLTVL.

This chain's CDR3 is CASSIPGQGEEKLFF. CDR3 in DNA: TGTGCCAGTAGTATCCCGGGACAGGGCGAGGAAAAACTGTTTTTT. J is TRBJ1-4 and V is TRBV19; 9 positions agree with TRBD1. The germline V gene has CDR1 LNHDA and CDR2 SQIVND (reference sequence). The CDR3 runs to 15 residues. Trimming cost V 3 bases and J 8 bases; bases outside gene matches: 7.

The V and J genes are TRBV19 and TRBJ2-7; 14 nucleotides align to TRBD2. The V segment lost 5 bases and the J segment 4 bases; nucleotides outside the gene matches: 4. There are 15 residues in the CDR3. Germline CDR1 LNHDA, CDR2 SQIVND (reference sequence). In DNA, the CDR3 is TGTGCCAGTAGTCTAGGGACTAGCGGGAGTTACGAGCAGTACTTC. Encoded protein: CASSLGTSGSYEQYF.

This clone was counted once. This rearrangement joins TRBV6-5 to TRBJ2-1, with a tentative D call TRBD2 (5 bases). V dropped 10 bases and J dropped 6 bases, with 19 bases sitting between them. This CDR3 contains 14 residues. CDR1 is MNHEY, CDR2 SVGAGI, per germline. For the CDR3, the DNA is TGTGCCACCCAAAAAAGGAGGAATAGCAATGAGCAGTTCTTC. It yields the protein CATQKRRNSNEQFF.

V is TRBV29-1 and J is TRBJ1-5, with D maybe TRBD1 (5 bases). V lost 4 bases and J lost 5, with 9 bases in between. Germline V gene lookup returns CDR1 SQVTM and CDR2 ANQGSEA. The CDR3 runs 12 residues. CDR3 sequence: CSVAAGDQPQHF. The CDR3 DNA reads TGCAGCGTTGCCGCGGGGGATCAGCCCCAGCATTTT.

Concerning this clone itself: Within the sample, other DNA sequences also encode this same CDR3. The chain combines TRBV18 with TRBJ2-5; 8 nucleotides line up with TRBD1. V shed 0 bases, J shed 3 bases, and the junction held 0 bases outside the gene matches. Looked up from germline, CDR1 is KGHSH and CDR2 is LQKENI. The CDR3 is 14 residues long. The DNA of the CDR3 is TGTGCCAGCTCACCACCGACAGGGGAAGAGACCCAGTACTTC. It translates to CASSPPTGEETQYF.

The gene calls are TRBV29-1 and TRBJ2-7; TRBD2 matches at 15 bases. This CDR3 contains 15 residues. CDR1 SQVTM and CDR2 ANQGSEA come from the germline V gene. Germline trimming cut 5 bases from V and 2 bases from J; bases unmatched to any gene: 4. CDR3 protein: CSVPGLAGGPYEQYF. Written as DNA, the CDR3 is TGCAGCGTTCCGGGACTAGCGGGAGGTCCCTACGAGCAGTACTTC.

V gene TRBV5-4 combines with J gene TRBJ2-3; a possible D gene is TRBD2 (6 bases). V was trimmed by 3 bases and J by 3 bases, leaving 14 bases between them. The CDR3 has 15 amino acids. Germline V gives CDR1 SGHNT, CDR2 YYREEE (reference sequence). CDR3 amino acids: CASSSRLERTDTQYF. In DNA form, the CDR3 reads TGTGCCAGCAGCTCCCGACTAGAGAGGACAGATACGCAGTATTTT. Looking up the rest from reference TRBV5-4 and TRBJ2-3 gives the full variable domain: ETGVTQSPTHLIKTRGQQVTLRCSSQSGHNTVSWYQQALGQGPQFIFQYYREEENGRGNFPPRFSGLQFPNYSSELNVNALELDDSALYLCASSSRLERTDTQYFGPGTRLTVL.

The chain combines TRBV30 with TRBJ2-3; 10 nucleotides line up with TRBD2. The CDR3 loop spans 13 amino acids. J lost 3 bases, V lost 4 bases, and 1 base had no gene match. Germline V lookup: CDR1 GTSNPN, CDR2 SVGIG (reference sequence). The CDR3 region is CAWTSGSTDTQYF. CDR3 coding DNA: TGTGCCTGGACTAGCGGGAGTACAGATACGCAGTATTTT.

The chain joins TRBV20-1 to TRBJ1-1, with TRBD1 as a possible D gene (5 bases). CDR3 length: 11 residues. Trimming removed 6 bases from V and 7 bases from J, with 12 bases in between. CDR1 DFQATT and CDR2 SNEGSKA come from the germline V gene (reference sequence). CDR3 nucleotides: TGCAGTGCGGCCCACAGGTATGAAGCTTTCTTT. Its translation: CSAAHRYEAFF.

This clone was seen once. The CDR3 here is CASRELRGLNYGYTF. As DNA, the CDR3 is TGTGCCAGTAGGGAATTGAGGGGGCTCAACTATGGCTACACCTTC. The chain uses TRBV19 and TRBJ1-2; 7 bases are a match to TRBD1. Losses at the gene ends were 6 bases for V and 2 bases for J; bases not matched to a gene: 9. Per the germline V gene, CDR1 is LNHDA and CDR2 is SQIVND (reference sequence). CDR3 length: 15 residues. The full variable domain, with the rest looked up from reference TRBV19 and TRBJ1-2, is DGGITQSPKYLFRKEGQNVTLSCEQNLNHDAMYWYRQDPGQGLRLIYYSQIVNDFQKGDIAEGYSVSREKKESFPLTVTSAQKNPTAFYLCASRELRGLNYGYTFGSGTRLTVV.

The rearrangement links TRBV4-2 to TRBJ2-1, with TRBD2 matching 11 bases. V shed 4 bases, J shed 6 bases, and the junction held 8 bases outside the gene matches. CDR1 is LGHNA and CDR2 is YNFKEQ in the germline V gene. The CDR3 sequence is 16 residues long. The CDR3 DNA follows: TGTGCCAGCAGCCCGCCACTAGCGGGAGCTGTCAATGAGCAGTTCTTC. Translated: CASSPPLAGAVNEQFF.

This rearrangement joins TRBV10-3 to TRBJ1-4, with unresolved D. CDR3 length equals 12 residues. CDR1 is ENHRY, CDR2 SYGVKD, per germline. Between the trimmed V and J ends, which lost 4 bases and 6 bases, there was a span of 6 bases. This CDR3 is CAISGEDEKLFF. CDR3 bases: TGTGCCATCAGTGGGGAGGATGAAAAACTGTTTTTT.

The chain joins TRBV7-2 to TRBJ2-4, with D possibly TRBD1 on 5 matching bases. Germline lookup yields CDR1 SGHTA and CDR2 FQGNSA. The V gene lost 0 bases and the J gene lost 0 bases, with 15 bases spanning the gap. This CDR3 is 18 amino acids long. CDR3 region: CASSLAPTVYVAKNIQYF. CDR3 nucleotides: TGTGCCAGCAGCTTAGCGCCGACAGTGTATGTAGCCAAAAACATTCAGTACTTC.

The chain is built from TRBV2 and TRBJ1-1; D may be TRBD1 (5 bases). The V gene's germline CDR1 is SNHLY and CDR2 FYNNEI. Trimming removed 6 bases at V and 2 bases at J, with 16 bases between. The CDR3 has 15 amino acids. The CDR3 sequence: CASRPHGGYNTEAFF. CDR3 nucleotide sequence: TGTGCCAGCAGACCCCACGGGGGGTATAACACTGAAGCTTTCTTT.

This chain connects TRBV6-5 to TRBJ2-1; TRBD2 matches at 8 bases. CDR1 and CDR2 (germline): MNHEY, SVGAGI. This CDR3 region has 15 residues. The V and J ends lost 9 bases and 8 bases, in that order; junction bases with no gene match: 15. The CDR3 nucleotides read TGTGCCAGTAGAATCCCCGGGACTAGTATCGATGAGCAGTTCTTC. Its translation: CASRIPGTSIDEQFF.

V is TRBV11-2 and J is TRBJ1-1, with D maybe TRBD1 (5 bases). Trimming removed 4 bases at V and 4 bases at J, with 10 bases between. The CDR3 runs to 13 residues. Germline CDR1 SGHAT, CDR2 FQNNGV. CDR3 nucleotide sequence: TGTGCCAGCAGCTCCCGGGGGGGCACTGAAGCTTTCTTT. This gives the protein CASSSRGGTEAFF.

This chain connects TRBV30 to TRBJ1-2, with TRBD1 matching 7 bases. Looked up from germline, CDR1 is GTSNPN and CDR2 is SVGIG (reference sequence). The CDR3 runs to 14 residues. Germline trimming cut 0 bases from V and 2 bases from J; bases unmatched to any gene: 3. This chain's CDR3 is CAWSVGGANYGYTF. DNA for the CDR3: TGTGCCTGGAGTGTAGGGGGCGCGAACTATGGCTACACCTTC.